This T cell receptor beta chain was retrieved from a study of blood T cells in healthy people across ages. Findings of the study overall: Diversity of TCR beta per million T cells declined in a roughly linear way with age.

On this clonotype itself: Its antigen is unidentified.

Combining a sample-barcoded 5' primer with a J-beta primer mix, a second PCR ran for roughly 6 to 12 cycles. Each CDR3 protein gets one entry after TCRdb re-called the 5' RACE reads with MiXCR. The profile shows 980,000 or so distinct CDR3 sequences, around 48% of them singletons. Input material: blood. This receptor was obtained from a man aged 25-40 years in good health.

CDR3 in DNA: TGTGCCAGCAGTTTCCACGACAGGGATACGCAGTATTTT. Translation: CASSFHDRDTQYF. The chain combines TRBV27 with TRBJ2-3, with D possibly being TRBD1 (6 bases). Trimming left V 3 bases short and J 6 bases short, with 10 bases between. The CDR3 totals 13 residues. Per the germline V gene, CDR1 is MNHEY and CDR2 is SMNVEV (reference sequence).